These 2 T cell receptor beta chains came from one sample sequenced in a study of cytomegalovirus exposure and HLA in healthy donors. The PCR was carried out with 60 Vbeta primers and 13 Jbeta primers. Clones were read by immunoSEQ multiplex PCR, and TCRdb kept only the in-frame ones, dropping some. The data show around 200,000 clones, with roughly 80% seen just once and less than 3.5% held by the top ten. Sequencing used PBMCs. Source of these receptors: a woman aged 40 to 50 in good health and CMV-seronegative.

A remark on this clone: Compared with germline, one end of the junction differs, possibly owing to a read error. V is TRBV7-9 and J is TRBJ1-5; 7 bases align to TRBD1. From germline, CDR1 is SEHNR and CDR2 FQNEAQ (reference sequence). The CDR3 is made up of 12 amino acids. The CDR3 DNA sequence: TGTTCCAGCTGGGACAGAAATCAGCCCCAGCATTTT. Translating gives CSSWDRNQPQHF.

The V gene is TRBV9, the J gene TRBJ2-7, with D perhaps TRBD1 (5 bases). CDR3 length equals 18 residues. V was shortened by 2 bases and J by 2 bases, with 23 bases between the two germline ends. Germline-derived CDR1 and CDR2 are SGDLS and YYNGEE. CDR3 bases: TGTGCCAGCAGCGTCCGGACAAGTGGGGCTAATAAAGCCTACGAGCAGTACTTC. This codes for CASSVRTSGANKAYEQYF. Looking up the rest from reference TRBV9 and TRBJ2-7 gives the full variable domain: DSGVTQTPKHLITATGQRVTLRCSPRSGDLSVYWYQQSLDQGLQFLIQYYNGEERAKGNILERFSAQQFPDLHSELNLSSLELGDSALYFCASSVRTSGANKAYEQYFGPGTRLTVT.